This T cell receptor (beta chain) is from a study of regulatory T cells in long-lasting Graves disease. HTBI primers from iRepertoire and Arm-PCR of CDR3 regions yielded the TCR beta libraries. TCRdb processed the multiplex PCR reads anew with MiXCR; each CDR3 protein has one entry. Of 600,000 to 800,000 distinct CDR3 sequences listed, roughly 30% are singletons. The CDR3 totals 11 residues. V was clipped by 7 bases and J by 5 bases, with 11 bases between them. Per the germline V gene, CDR1 is SQVTM and CDR2 is ANQGSEA. Regarding the study as a whole: Peripheral blood was the sole material, not thyroid tissue. It was in persistent disease that TRBV28, TRBJ1-2 and TRBJ2-5 were favored.

The time point denotes: persistent/refractory GD, antithyroid drugs over 5 years with positive TRAb. Researchers made the TCR library from RNA that was extracted from PBMCs. Remarks on this clonotype: No antigen is known for it.

This receptor was obtained from a female donor with Graves disease. The source was peripheral blood mononuclear cells (PBMCs), collected when the disease was refractory, from a patient treated with antithyroid drugs. The rearrangement links TRBV29-1 to TRBJ2-5; D uncertain. The CDR3 DNA follows: TGCAGCGCCGCAGAGCAGGAGACCCAGTACTTC. This codes for CSAAEQETQYF.